This is a list of T cell receptor beta chains from one sample in a study of identical twins. MiXCR, applied by TCRdb to the 5' RACE reads, yields one record per CDR3 protein. The data hold fewer than 650,000 distinct CDR3 sequences, with 7.5% to 10% observed a single time. In addition, the sample was reused for a study of yellow fever vaccine responses in identical twins.

Source material: PBMCs. These receptors originate from a woman between 18 and 29 years old in good health. The CDR3 runs from the conserved cysteine through the conserved F or W. Fields, in order: clone size, D gene, V gene, J gene, CDR3 protein. The D gene is left open where the match is weak. Expanded clones are given a class, and other clones once, few, many or no size at all.

>few|TRBD1|TRBV4-3|TRBJ2-7
CASRTGGISYEQYF
>few|-|TRBV29-1|TRBJ2-1
CSVGRGPYNEQFF
>-|TRBD1|TRBV11-2|TRBJ2-1
CASSSRTGGEQFF
>many|-|TRBV6-1|TRBJ2-2
CASTLRAGSNTGELFF
>many|TRBD2|TRBV7-9|TRBJ2-1
CASSPAPGLAAYNEQFF
>few|-|TRBV2|TRBJ2-6
CASISYPYSGANVLTF
>few|TRBD1|TRBV20-1|TRBJ1-5
CSATPPRGSESNQPQHF
>few|-|TRBV11-2|TRBJ2-3
CASSSGAGALADTQYF
>-|-|TRBV21-1|TRBJ2-7
CASSRRPLAQPHYEQYF
>many|TRBD1|TRBV29-1|TRBJ1-2
CSVAPGQGKAGYTF
>-|TRBD1|TRBV19|TRBJ2-1
CASTLEGQEQFF
>-|TRBD2|TRBV27|TRBJ2-7
CASSRAGGVYEQYF
>-|-|TRBV20-1|TRBJ1-3
CSARRASGNTIYF
>-|-|TRBV29-1|TRBJ2-1
CSGGSKGWDNEQFF
>-|TRBD2|TRBV28|TRBJ2-1
CASSSNGLAANSSYNEQFF
>few|-|TRBV7-8|TRBJ2-1
CASSGHRDAMYNEQFF
>-|-|TRBV6-4|TRBJ2-2
CASSVGITGELFF
>-|-|TRBV12-3/TRBV12-4|TRBJ1-5
CASSLLGSLGNQPQHF
>-|-|TRBV7-2|TRBJ1-6
CASSSDGAYNSPLHF
>-|TRBD1|TRBV28|TRBJ2-7
CASSLSQTGGYEQYF
>many|-|TRBV2|TRBJ2-7
CASRIGGEYEQYF
>many|TRBD2|TRBV3-1|TRBJ2-1
CASSPTSGGNNEQFF
>few|-|TRBV7-3|TRBJ2-7
CASTHTLSYEQYF
>few|-|TRBV5-1|TRBJ2-7
CASSTRLGGEQYF
>many|-|TRBV6-6|TRBJ2-5
CAATGWEGETQYF
>few|-|TRBV28|TRBJ2-7
CASSLRTDLSYEQYF
>-|-|TRBV5-4|TRBJ2-7
CASSAGQYYEQYF
>few|TRBD2|TRBV4-3|TRBJ2-3
CASSLELAGGNADTQYF
>many|TRBD1|TRBV29-1|TRBJ1-1
CSCSLGQANTEAFF
>-|-|TRBV7-9|TRBJ2-5
CASSLPQGIETQYF
>many|-|TRBV9|TRBJ2-7
CASSGTGTHEQYF
>-|-|TRBV6-6|TRBJ2-5
CASKEVSQETQYF
>-|-|TRBV27|TRBJ2-7
CASSFRPSSYEQYF
>many|TRBD2|TRBV6-1|TRBJ2-2
CASRSLAGTNTGELFF
>-|-|TRBV12-3/TRBV12-4|TRBJ2-3
CASISFRGINKDTQYF
>many|-|TRBV28|TRBJ2-1
CASSFGVVIGGQFF
>many|-|TRBV9|TRBJ2-7
CASSVIDSTYEQYF
>-|-|TRBV10-3|TRBJ1-6
CAISVEINSPLHF
>many|TRBD1|TRBV11-2|TRBJ2-2
CASSLQYGQGVGSGELFF
>-|-|TRBV15|TRBJ2-7
CATSTNGGYEQYF
>-|TRBD1|TRBV9|TRBJ2-7
CASSAGTGPSYEQYF
>many|-|TRBV6-1|TRBJ2-1
CASSKTSGPYNEQFF
>few|-|TRBV29-1|TRBJ2-1
CSGRVFDSYNEQFF
>-|-|TRBV5-1|TRBJ2-7
CASSRETRFDEQYF
>-|TRBD1|TRBV19|TRBJ1-1
CASRSQGVNTEAFF
>few|-|TRBV5-1|TRBJ2-7
CASSLVGQRYEQYF